This TCR beta chain was documented in a study of Tregs in tolerant kidney transplant recipients (dated by TCRdb to between 2018 and 2020). Regarding the study in general: Additional Treg samples were obtained from an approximately 3-day mixed lymphocyte reaction with belatacept, in some cases followed by a roughly 5-day donor restimulation, before recipient CD4+CD25+CD127- cells were sorted. Before combined kidney and bone marrow transplantation, this study identified donor-specific regulatory T cells using TCRbeta sequencing and then followed those same cells after transplant. In a few healthy controls, several methods of expanding Tregs specific for an allogeneic donor were compared by TCRbeta repertoire sequencing. Antibodies distinguished recipient from donor cells when sorting primary belatacept mixed lymphocyte reaction cultures.

On this clone itself: Its recognized antigen is unknown. No quality values exist for individual bases; no much larger clone is one base distant.

The paper's findings and limits, for the study overall: Although technical replication error seemed to be minimal, the question of biological reproducibility was not addressed directly. Expanding Tregs with activated donor B cells appeared to identify the most biologically relevant and donor-specific TCRbeta repertoire. Because only a small number of patients were included, the study had limitations, and the results will need to be validated in larger populations as well as under other immunosuppression protocols.

For TCRbeta CDR3 sequencing, genomic DNA was extracted from sorted cells using the QIAGEN DNeasy Blood and Tissue Kit. Through immunoSEQ, high-throughput TCRbeta CDR3 sequencing was done commercially, including PCR amplification with internal controls and bias correction. Turning to the authors' computational methods: Unique productive TCRbeta sequences were defined by CDR3 nucleotide sequence when primers matched and otherwise by CDR3 amino acid sequence together with Vbeta and Jbeta genes. A sequence was defined as donor-reactive if the sequence was expanded at least 5-fold in CFSE-low cells compared with unstimulated cells and had a frequency of at least 0.01% in CFSE-low cells. Repertoire divergence was quantified by Jensen-Shannon divergence using the top 100 TCRbeta sequences ranked by frequency. For any sample with multiple sequencing runs, sorting error was corrected in each run separately before the runs were pooled. As stored in TCRdb, this immuneACCESS dataset retains in-frame rearrangements with V and J assigned. A fraction of the clones does not appear; measured against another copy, unresolved V genes explain less than half of the discrepancy, and the remainder lacks a known reason. V and J calls and clone size come straight from that table; D and trimming were deduced from the DNA. The sample table shows fewer than 40,000 clones, and 82% are seen once. 2% to 2.5% of the sample is taken by the ten largest.

Blood from healthy controls was obtained either as purchased buffy coats or from healthy volunteers. Healthy control blood was processed to PBMCs with a Ficoll density gradient and then cryopreserved, whereas patient PBMCs were collected both before and after transplant. The source is a human donor in good health. The sample comprised Tregs from blood cultured with allogeneic cells.

The CDR3 protein is CASSGLAGSYEQYF. The nucleotide sequence reads as follows: TGTGCCAGCAGTGGACTAGCGGGTTCCTACGAGCAGTACTTC. Recombination connected TRBV6-1 to TRBJ2-7, with 10 bases matching TRBD2. As encoded in the germline V gene, CDR1 is MNHNS while CDR2 is SASEGT. Here V drops 4 bases and J drops 1 base, and the junction holds 1 base not matched to any gene. The CDR3 spans 14 residues, from the cysteine through the phenylalanine. Of all the DNA, just the CDR3 is kept, 42 bases in frame from base 1.